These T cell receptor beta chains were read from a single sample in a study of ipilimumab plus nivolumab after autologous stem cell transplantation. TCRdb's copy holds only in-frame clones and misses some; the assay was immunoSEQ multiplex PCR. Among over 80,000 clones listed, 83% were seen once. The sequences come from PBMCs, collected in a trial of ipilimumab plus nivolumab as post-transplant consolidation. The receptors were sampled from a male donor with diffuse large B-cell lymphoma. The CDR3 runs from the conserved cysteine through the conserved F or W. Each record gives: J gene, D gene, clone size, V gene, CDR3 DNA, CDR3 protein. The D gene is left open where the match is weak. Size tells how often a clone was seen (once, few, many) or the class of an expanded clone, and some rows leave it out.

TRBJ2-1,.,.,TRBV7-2,TGTGCCAGCAGCTTAGGCATTGAGCGGAATGGGTTCTTC,CASSLGIERNGFF
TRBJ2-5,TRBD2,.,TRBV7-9,TGTGCCAGCAGCCTAGCGGGGGGGCTCGTCGGACAGTACTTC,CASSLAGGLVGQYF
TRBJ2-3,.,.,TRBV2,TGTGCCAGCAGTGAAGGCGGCTCGCAGCCACAGTATTTT,CASSEGGSQPQYF
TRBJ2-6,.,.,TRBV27,TGTGCCAGCAGTTCCCTCGGGGGCTCCGGGGCCAACGTCCTGACTTTC,CASSSLGGSGANVLTF
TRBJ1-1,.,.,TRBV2,TGTGCCAGCAGTGTGAGATTAGAAGCTTTCTTT,CASSVRLEAFF
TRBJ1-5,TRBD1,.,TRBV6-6,TGTGCCAGCAGTTACCGGGACAGAGATCAGCCCCAGCATTTT,CASSYRDRDQPQHF
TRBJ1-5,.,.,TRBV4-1,TGCGCCAGCAGCCCCGGGACTTCTCAGCCCCAGCATTTT,CASSPGTSQPQHF
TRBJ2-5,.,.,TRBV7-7,TGTGCTAGCAGCTCTCCTCTCCAAGAGACCCAGTACTTC,CASSSPLQETQYF
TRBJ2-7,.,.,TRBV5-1,TGCGCCAGCAGCTTGGCCGAGGCTCCCCTCTCCTACGAGCAGTACTTC,CASSLAEAPLSYEQYF
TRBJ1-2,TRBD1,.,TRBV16,TGTGCCAGCAGCCAAGCAGGGGGCGCCGGCTATGGCTACACCTTC,CASSQAGGAGYGYTF
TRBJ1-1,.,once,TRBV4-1,TGCGCCAGCAGCCAAGATCGGGGGAACACTGAAGCTTTCTTT,CASSQDRGNTEAFF
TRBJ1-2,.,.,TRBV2,TGTGCCAGCAGTGCCCACGGGGGATCTAACTATGGCTACACCTTC,CASSAHGGSNYGYTF
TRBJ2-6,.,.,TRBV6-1,TGTGCCAGCAGCAAGCAGGCCTCTGGGGCCAACGTCCTGACTTTC,CASSKQASGANVLTF
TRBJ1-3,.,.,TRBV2,TGTGCCAGCAGTCTAACAGGGTTCTCTGGAAACACCATATATTTT,CASSLTGFSGNTIYF
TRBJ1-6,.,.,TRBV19,TGTGCCAGTAGTATAATGTTTTCTGGGGGTGATGGTTCACCCCTCCACTTT,CASSIMFSGGDGSPLHF
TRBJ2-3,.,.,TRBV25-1,TGTGCCAGAAAGAGTTTAGGGGGGGATACGCAGTATTTT,CARKSLGGDTQYF
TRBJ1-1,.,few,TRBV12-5,TGTGCTAGTGGTTTGACAGATGACACTGAAGCTTTCTTT,CASGLTDDTEAFF
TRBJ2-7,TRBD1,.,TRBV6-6,TGTGCCAGCAGAACCGGACAGGGGAACTCCTACGAGCAGTACTTC,CASRTGQGNSYEQYF
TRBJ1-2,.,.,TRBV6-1,TGTGCCAGCAGTAACGACAGGCCGCTTACCTTC,CASSNDRPLTF
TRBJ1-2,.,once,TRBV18,TGTGCCAGCTCACCAGACCCCCCGCCAGCTGGCTACACCTTC,CASSPDPPPAGYTF
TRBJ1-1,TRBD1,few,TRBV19,TGTGCCAGTAGTCTAACCCGGACAGGTGGCACTGAAGCTTTCTTT,CASSLTRTGGTEAFF
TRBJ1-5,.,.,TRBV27,TGTGCCAGCAGTTTGATCAGGTCATGGGGGCCCCAGCATTTT,CASSLIRSWGPQHF
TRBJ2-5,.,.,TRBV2,TGTGCCAGCACGGCAAAAGAGACCCAGTACTTC,CASTAKETQYF
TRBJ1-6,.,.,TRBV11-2,TGTGCCAGCAGCACCTTTAGGACAGCTAATTCACCCCTCCACTTT,CASSTFRTANSPLHF
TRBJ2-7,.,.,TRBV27,TGTGCCAGCAGTTCCCAGGCGTTCCCGCCGTACGAGCAGTACTTC,CASSSQAFPPYEQYF
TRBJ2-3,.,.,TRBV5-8,TGTGCCAGCAGCAGTGATGCGGGGCTCACAGATACGCAGTATTTT,CASSSDAGLTDTQYF
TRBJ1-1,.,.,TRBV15,TGTGCCACCAGCAGATTGCTGACAGGAGAAGCTTTCTTT,CATSRLLTGEAFF
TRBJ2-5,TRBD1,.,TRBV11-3,TGTGCCAGCAGCTTCAGGACAGGTCCCGAGGAGACCCAGTACTTC,CASSFRTGPEETQYF
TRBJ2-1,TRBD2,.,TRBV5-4,TGTGCCAGCAGCTTGGAGCGGGGCTCCTACAATGAGCAGTTCTTC,CASSLERGSYNEQFF
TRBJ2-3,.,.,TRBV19,TGTGCCAGTAGCCAGACACCAGATACGCAGTATTTT,CASSQTPDTQYF
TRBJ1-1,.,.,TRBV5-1,TGCGCCAGCTCTTGGAGGGATTTGAACACTGAAGCTTTCTTT,CASSWRDLNTEAFF
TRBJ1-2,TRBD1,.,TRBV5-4,TGTGCCAGCAGCAATCCAGGGGGCTATGGCTACACCTTC,CASSNPGGYGYTF
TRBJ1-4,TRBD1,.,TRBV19,TGCGCCAGTAGAGACAGGGGGGAAAAACTGTTTTTT,CASRDRGEKLFF
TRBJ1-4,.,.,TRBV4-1,TGCGCCAGCAGCCAAGAGGCAGGGGTTAATGAAAAACTGTTTTTT,CASSQEAGVNEKLFF
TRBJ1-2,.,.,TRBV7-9,TGTGCCAGCAGCTTAGCCAATCCCGCCGATGGCTACACCTTC,CASSLANPADGYTF
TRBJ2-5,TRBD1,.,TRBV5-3,TGTGCCAGAAGCCAGAGCCGGGACAGGGGGTATCAAGAGACCCAGTACTTC,CARSQSRDRGYQETQYF
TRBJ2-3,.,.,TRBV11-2,TGTGCCAGCAGCTTAGATAAAAATAGGAACCCTAGCACAGATACGCAGTATTTT,CASSLDKNRNPSTDTQYF
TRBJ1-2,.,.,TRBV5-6,TGTGCCAGCAGCTTAGGGGGGCGGGCCATGGTGCGGTACACCTTC,CASSLGGRAMVRYTF
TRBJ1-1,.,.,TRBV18,TGTGCCAGCTCCCCTGTGTGGGGCCACACTGAAGCTTTCTTT,CASSPVWGHTEAFF
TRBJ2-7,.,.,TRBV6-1,TGTGCCAGCAGTTTAGGGGCCACCTTCTCCTACGAGCAGTACTTC,CASSLGATFSYEQYF
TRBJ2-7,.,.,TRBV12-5,TGTGCTAGTGGTTTGTCCCGGGTTAACGAGCAGTACTTC,CASGLSRVNEQYF
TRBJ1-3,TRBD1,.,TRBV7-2,TGTGCCAGCAGCTTACCGACAGGGGGCAGGTCTGGAAACACCATATATTTT,CASSLPTGGRSGNTIYF
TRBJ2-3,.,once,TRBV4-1,TGCGCCAGCAGCCAACCCTATGCGGAGAGGGCAGATACGCAGTATTTT,CASSQPYAERADTQYF
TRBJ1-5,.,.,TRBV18,TGTGCCAGCTCACCAGCGAGAGATCAGCCCCAGCATTTT,CASSPARDQPQHF
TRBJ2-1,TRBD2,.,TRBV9,TGTGCCAGCAGCGTAGATAGCGGGGGTCTTGGTGAGCAGTTCTTC,CASSVDSGGLGEQFF
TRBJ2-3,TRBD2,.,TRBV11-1,TGTGCCAGCAGCTTAGAAGGGGCGGGGGTCACAGATACGCAGTATTTT,CASSLEGAGVTDTQYF
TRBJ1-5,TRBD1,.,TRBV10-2,TGCGCCAGCTCTGCCGACAGGGGTCAGCCCCAGCATTTT,CASSADRGQPQHF
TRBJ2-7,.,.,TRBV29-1,TGCAGCGTTCGGGTCTCCTACGAGCAGTACTTC,CSVRVSYEQYF
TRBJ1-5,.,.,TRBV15,TGTGCCACCAGCAGAGGCCGGGACAGCAATCAGCCCCAGCATTTT,CATSRGRDSNQPQHF
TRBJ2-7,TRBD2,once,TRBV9,TGTGCCAGCAGCGTACTAGCGGGGGGGCCCGAGCAGTACTTC,CASSVLAGGPEQYF
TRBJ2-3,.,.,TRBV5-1,TGCGCCAGCAGCTTGGCCGGGACGGATAGCACAGATACGCAGTATTTT,CASSLAGTDSTDTQYF
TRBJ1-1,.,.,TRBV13,TGTGCCAGCAGCTTAGACGGAAACAAACGGTTGGGCACTGAAGCTTTCTTT,CASSLDGNKRLGTEAFF
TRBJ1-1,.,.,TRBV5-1,TGCGCCAGCAGCTTGGTGTCAGGGGAAGCTTTCTTT,CASSLVSGEAFF
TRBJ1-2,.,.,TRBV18,TGTGCCAGCTCACCACCGGTAGGGAACTATGGCTACACCTTC,CASSPPVGNYGYTF
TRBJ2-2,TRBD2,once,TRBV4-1,TGCGCCAGCAGCCGGCAAGGGACTAGCGGGGGGGCATCTAGTGTCCCCGGGGAGCTGTTTTTT,CASSRQGTSGGASSVPGELFF
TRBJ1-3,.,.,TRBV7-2,TGTGCCAGCAGCTTCGAAGGAAACACCATATATTTT,CASSFEGNTIYF